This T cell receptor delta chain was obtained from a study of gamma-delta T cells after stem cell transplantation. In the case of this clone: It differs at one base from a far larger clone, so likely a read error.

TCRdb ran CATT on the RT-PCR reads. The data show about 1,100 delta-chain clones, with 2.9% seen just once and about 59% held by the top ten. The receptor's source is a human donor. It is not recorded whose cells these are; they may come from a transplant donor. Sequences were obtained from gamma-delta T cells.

CDR3 DNA: TGTGCTCTTGGGGAACTCCCCTCGCTTTGGGTCCTCTACTGGGGGGACAGGTTCCGCCAGTACGCCGATAAACTCATCTTT. This translates into CALGELPSLWVLYWGDRFRQYADKLIF. J is TRDJ1 and V is TRDV1, with 8 positions matching TRDD3. Germline V gives CDR1 TSWWSYY, CDR2 QGS. The length of the CDR3 is 27 residues. Trimming took 0 bases from V and 3 from J; bases not matched to a gene: 39.